This paragraph reports one TCR beta chain. Authors' analysis steps: Estimation of nucleated cell counts was performed using reference gene primer amplification. Only in-frame clones appear in the TCRdb table, and some are missing; sequencing was by immunoSEQ multiplex PCR. V and J calls and clone size are given by that table; D and trimming were obtained from the DNA. The table lists some 61,000 clones, roughly nine tenths of them singletons, with 1.5% to 2% in the top ten. This entry belongs to a study of blood T cell repertoires in COVID-19. About the research overall: The study drew acute and convalescent COVID-19 samples from the United States, Italy and Spain. From T cells, B-cell-depleted T cells, or PBMCs came the material, which was cDNA or gDNA.

Sequencing was carried out using peripheral blood. This sequence was found in a man between 60 and 70 years old with acute or convalescent COVID-19.

The CDR3 sequence is CASTPDRPGLYTGNTIYF. CDR3 coding DNA: TGTGCCAGCACGCCGGACAGGCCGGGTCTTTATACTGGAAACACCATATATTTT. The V gene is TRBV19, the J gene TRBJ1-3; 7 positions agree with TRBD1. The CDR3 is 18 residues long. After removal of 9 bases from V and 2 bases from J, the junction contained 19 bases not matched to a gene. Germline CDR1 and CDR2: LNHDA and SQIVND (reference sequence).